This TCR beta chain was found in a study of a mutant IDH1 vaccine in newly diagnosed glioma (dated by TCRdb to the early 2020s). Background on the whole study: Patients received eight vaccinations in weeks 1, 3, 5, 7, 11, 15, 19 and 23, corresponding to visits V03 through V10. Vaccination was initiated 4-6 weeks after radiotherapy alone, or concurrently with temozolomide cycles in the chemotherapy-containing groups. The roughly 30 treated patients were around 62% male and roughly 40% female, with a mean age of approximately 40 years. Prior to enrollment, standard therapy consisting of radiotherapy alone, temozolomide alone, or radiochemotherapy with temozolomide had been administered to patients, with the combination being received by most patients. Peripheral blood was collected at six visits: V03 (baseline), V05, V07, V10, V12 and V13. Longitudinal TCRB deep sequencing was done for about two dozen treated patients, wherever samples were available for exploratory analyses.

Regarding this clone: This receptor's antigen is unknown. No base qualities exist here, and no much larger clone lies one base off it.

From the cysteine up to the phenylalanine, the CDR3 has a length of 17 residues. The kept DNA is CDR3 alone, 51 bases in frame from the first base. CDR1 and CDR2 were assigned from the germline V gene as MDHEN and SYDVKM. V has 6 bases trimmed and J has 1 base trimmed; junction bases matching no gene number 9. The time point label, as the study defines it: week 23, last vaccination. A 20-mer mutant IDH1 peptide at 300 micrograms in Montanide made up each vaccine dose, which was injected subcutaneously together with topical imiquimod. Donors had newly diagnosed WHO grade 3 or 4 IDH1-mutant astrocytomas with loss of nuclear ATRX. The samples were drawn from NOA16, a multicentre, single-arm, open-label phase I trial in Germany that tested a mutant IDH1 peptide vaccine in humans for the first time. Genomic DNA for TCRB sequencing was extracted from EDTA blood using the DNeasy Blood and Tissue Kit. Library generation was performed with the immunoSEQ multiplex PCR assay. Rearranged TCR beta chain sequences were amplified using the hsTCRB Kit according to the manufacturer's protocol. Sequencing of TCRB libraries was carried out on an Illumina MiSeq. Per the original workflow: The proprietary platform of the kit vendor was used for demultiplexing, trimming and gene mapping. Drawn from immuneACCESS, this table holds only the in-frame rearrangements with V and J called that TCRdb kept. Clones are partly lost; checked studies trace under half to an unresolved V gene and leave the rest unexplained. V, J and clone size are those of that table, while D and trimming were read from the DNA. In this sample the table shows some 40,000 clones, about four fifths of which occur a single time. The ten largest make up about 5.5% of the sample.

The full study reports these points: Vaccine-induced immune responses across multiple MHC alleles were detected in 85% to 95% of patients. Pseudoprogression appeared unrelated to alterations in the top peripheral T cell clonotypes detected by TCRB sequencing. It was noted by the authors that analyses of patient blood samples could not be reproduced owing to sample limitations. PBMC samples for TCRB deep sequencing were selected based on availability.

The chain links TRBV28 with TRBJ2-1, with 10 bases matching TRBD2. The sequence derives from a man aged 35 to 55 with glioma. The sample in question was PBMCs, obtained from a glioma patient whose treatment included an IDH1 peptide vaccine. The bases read TGTGCCAGCAGGAGACCACTAGCGGGAAGGTCCTACAATGAGCAGTTCTTC. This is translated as CASRRPLAGRSYNEQFF.